This T cell receptor beta chain was profiled in a study of T-cell memory formation after mild COVID-19. Study-wide results and limits: Later expanders leaned toward CD4+, whereas clones contracting from day 15 to 85 were balanced CD4/CD8.

For this clonotype: Its antigen remains unknown. Mismatch with germline at one junction end may stem from a read error.

TCRdb independently ran MiXCR on the 5' RACE reads; one entry per CDR3 protein. The data hold about 290,000 distinct CDR3 sequences, with roughly 18% observed a single time. The CDR3 length is 13 residues. In germline, CDR1 is SSHAT, CDR2 FNYEAQ (reference sequence). This chain connects TRBV7-7 to TRBJ2-1; D unresolved. The TCR sequence derives from a man aged 18 to 35 who had mild COVID-19 (a few samples of this study predate the infection). Cell type and time point are not known. The specimen was PBMCs or a T cell subset sorted from them (not recorded which). CDR3 loop: CASSLGPGNEQFF. In nucleotides, the CDR3 is TGTGCTAGCAGCTTAGGACCGGGCAATGAGCAGTTCTTC.